The clone carrying this T cell receptor beta chain was seen more than once but under ten times. No antigen is known for it. New diagnoses, under 2 months' duration, and ages 18 to 65 characterized the hyperthyroidism patients. Exclusion criteria comprised other autoimmune diseases, uncontrolled infections, pregnancy or lactation in patients. V was pared by 5 bases and J by 2 bases, with 11 bases of the junction left unmatched. This CDR3 contains 16 residues. Germline-derived CDR1 and CDR2 are MNHEY and SMNVEV (reference sequence). This record comes from a study of Graves' ophthalmopathy and Graves' hyperthyroidism. RNA transcripts served as template for amplifying TCR beta CDR3 sequences. HTBI primers served in a first-round RT-PCR, which a second-round multiplex PCR followed. TCRdb re-derived calls from the multiplex PCR reads in MiXCR, one entry per CDR3 protein. The sample lists hundreds of thousands of distinct CDR3 sequences; about 20% were seen once.

Points from the study as a whole: The model flagged ophthalmopathy progression at more than 60% sensitivity and 72% to 75% specificity. Between ophthalmopathy and stable hyperthyroidism, a 13-signature model drew a separation with around 88% sensitivity and roughly 78% specificity.

Sequencing was performed on peripheral blood. The TCR sequence derives from a woman aged 18 to 35 with stable Graves' hyperthyroidism. Some clones in this sample may be carry-over from other donors' samples. This sequence joins TRBV27 and TRBJ2-5; 7 bases match TRBD2. This CDR3 is CASSPGSSGPQETQYF. The CDR3 DNA is TGTGCCAGCAGTCCTGGGAGTAGCGGGCCTCAAGAGACCCAGTACTTC.